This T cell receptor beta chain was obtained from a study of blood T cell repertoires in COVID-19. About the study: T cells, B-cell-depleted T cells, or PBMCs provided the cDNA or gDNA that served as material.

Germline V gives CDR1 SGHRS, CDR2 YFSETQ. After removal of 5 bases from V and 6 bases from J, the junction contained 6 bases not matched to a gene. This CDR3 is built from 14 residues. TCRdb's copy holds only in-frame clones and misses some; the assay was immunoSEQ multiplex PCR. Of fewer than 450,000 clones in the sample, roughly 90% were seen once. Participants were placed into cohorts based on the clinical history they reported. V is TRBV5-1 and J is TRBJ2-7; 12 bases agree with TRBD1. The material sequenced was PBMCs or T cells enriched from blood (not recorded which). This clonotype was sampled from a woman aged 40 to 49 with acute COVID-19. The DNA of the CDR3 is TGCGCCAGCAGAGCCGGGACAGGGGGCGGCGAGCAGTACTTC. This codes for CASRAGTGGGEQYF.